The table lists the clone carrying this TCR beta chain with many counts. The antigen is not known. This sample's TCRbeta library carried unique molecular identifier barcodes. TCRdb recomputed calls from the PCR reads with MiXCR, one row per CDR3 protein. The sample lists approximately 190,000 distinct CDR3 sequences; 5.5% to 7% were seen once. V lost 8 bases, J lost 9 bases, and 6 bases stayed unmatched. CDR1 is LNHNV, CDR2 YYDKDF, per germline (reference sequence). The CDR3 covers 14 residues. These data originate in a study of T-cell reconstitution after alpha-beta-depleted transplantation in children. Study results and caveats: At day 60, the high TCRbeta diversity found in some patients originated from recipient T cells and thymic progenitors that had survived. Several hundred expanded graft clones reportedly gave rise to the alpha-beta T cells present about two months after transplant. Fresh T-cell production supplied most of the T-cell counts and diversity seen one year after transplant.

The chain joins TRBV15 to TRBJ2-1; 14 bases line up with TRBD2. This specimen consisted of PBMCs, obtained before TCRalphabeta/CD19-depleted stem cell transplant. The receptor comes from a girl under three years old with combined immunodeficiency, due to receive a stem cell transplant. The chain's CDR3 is CATGGGLAGGEQFF. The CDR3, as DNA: TGTGCCACCGGAGGCGGACTAGCGGGAGGTGAGCAGTTCTTC.